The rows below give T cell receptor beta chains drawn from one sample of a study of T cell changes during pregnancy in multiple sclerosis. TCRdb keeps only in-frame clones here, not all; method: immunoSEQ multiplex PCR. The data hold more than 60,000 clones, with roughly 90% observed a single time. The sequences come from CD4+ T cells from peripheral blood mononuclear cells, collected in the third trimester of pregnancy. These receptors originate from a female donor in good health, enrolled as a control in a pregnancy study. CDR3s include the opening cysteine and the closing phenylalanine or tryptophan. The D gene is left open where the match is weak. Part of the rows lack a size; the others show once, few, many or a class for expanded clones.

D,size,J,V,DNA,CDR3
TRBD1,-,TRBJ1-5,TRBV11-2,TGTGCCAGCAGCTCGACAGGGAATTGGCCTCAGCCCCAGCATTTT,CASSSTGNWPQPQHF
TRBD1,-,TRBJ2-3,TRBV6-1,TGTGCCAGCAGCGGGACAGGCCGCACAGATACGCAGTATTTT,CASSGTGRTDTQYF
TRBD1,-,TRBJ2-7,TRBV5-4,TGTGCCAGCAGCTTGGGTGCAGGGGGCCTGTACGAGCAGTACTTC,CASSLGAGGLYEQYF
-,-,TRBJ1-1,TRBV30,TGTGCCTGCAAGGTAGGGGGAAGAAACACTGAAGCTTTCTTT,CACKVGGRNTEAFF
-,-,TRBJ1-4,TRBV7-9,TGTGCCAGCAGCTCTGATGAGGCGGAAGCAACTAATGAAAAACTGTTTTTT,CASSSDEAEATNEKLFF
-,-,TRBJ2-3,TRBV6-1,TGTGCCAGCAGTGAAGTCCAAGCGAGCGGGCGGTGGTATTTT,CASSEVQASGRWYF
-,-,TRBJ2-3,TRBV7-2,TGTGCCAGCAGCTTAGTGGGGGCCACAGATACGCAGTATTTT,CASSLVGATDTQYF
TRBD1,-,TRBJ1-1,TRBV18,TGTGCCAGCTCACGAGACAGGGTCGGGGACACTGAAGCTTTCTTT,CASSRDRVGDTEAFF
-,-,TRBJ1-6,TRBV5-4,TGTGCCAGCAGCGCAGCGAGGGGGTTAAATAATTCACCCCTCCACTTT,CASSAARGLNNSPLHF
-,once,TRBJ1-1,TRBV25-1,TGTGCCAGCAGTGATCCGGCCGGGGGGGACACTGAAGCTTTCTTT,CASSDPAGGDTEAFF
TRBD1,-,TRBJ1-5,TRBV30,TGTGCCTGGAACGACAGGGTCGAACAGCCCCAGCATTTT,CAWNDRVEQPQHF
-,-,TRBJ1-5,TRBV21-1,TGTGCCAGCAGCAACGAAGCCGCCATTAGCAATCAGCCCCAGCATTTT,CASSNEAAISNQPQHF
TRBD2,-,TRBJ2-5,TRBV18,TGTGCCAGCTCACCCAATTCCAGCGGGGCCGGGGAGACCCAGTACTTC,CASSPNSSGAGETQYF
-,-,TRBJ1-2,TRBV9,TGTGCCAGCAGCCGGTTCCCTGGCTACACCTTC,CASSRFPGYTF
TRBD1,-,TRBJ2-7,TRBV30,TGTGCCTGGCAGGGGGCCTACGAGCAGTACTTC,CAWQGAYEQYF
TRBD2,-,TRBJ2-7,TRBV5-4,TGTGCCAGCAGGCCAGGACTAGCGGAAATCTCCTACGAGCAGTACTTC,CASRPGLAEISYEQYF
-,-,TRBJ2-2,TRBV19,TGTGCCAGTGGGGCAGCGAACACCGGGGAGCTGTTTTTT,CASGAANTGELFF
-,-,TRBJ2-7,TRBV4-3,TGCGCCAGCAGCCAAGATTGGACTACACGCTACGAGCAGTACTTC,CASSQDWTTRYEQYF
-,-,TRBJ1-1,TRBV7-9,TGTGCCAGCAGCTTATCCGGGAACCCGAACACTGAAGCTTTCTTT,CASSLSGNPNTEAFF
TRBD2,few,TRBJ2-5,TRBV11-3,TGTGCCAGCAGCCTGGGACTAGAAGCCCAAGAGACCCAGTACTTC,CASSLGLEAQETQYF
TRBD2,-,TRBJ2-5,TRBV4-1,TGCGCCAGCAGCCTGATCGCGGCTAGCGGGGGGACGGGTCAAGAGACCCAGTACTTC,CASSLIAASGGTGQETQYF
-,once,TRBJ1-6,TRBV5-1,TGCGCCAGCAGCTGGAGTGGGGAGATGGATTCACCCCTCCACTTT,CASSWSGEMDSPLHF
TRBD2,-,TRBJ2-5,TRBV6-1,TGTGCCAGCAGTGATGATGCGGGGGGGAACCAAGAGACCCAGTACTTC,CASSDDAGGNQETQYF
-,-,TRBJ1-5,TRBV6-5,TGTGCCAGCAGAGTGCCAGGAGAGGGTCAGCCCCAGCATTTT,CASRVPGEGQPQHF
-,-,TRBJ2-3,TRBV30,TGTGCCTGGAGTGTTCAGGGGCCAGATACGCAGTATTTT,CAWSVQGPDTQYF
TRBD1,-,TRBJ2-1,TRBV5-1,TGCGCCAGCAGCACAGCCGGGACAGGGGGCCTAAATGAGCAGTTCTTC,CASSTAGTGGLNEQFF
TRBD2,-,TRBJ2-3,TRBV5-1,TGCGCCAGCAGCCAGGGACTAGCGGGGGCACCAGATACGCAGTATTTT,CASSQGLAGAPDTQYF
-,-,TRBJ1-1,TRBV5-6,TGTGCCAGCAGATTCGCTGGACAGTCACTCACTGAAGCTTTCTTT,CASRFAGQSLTEAFF
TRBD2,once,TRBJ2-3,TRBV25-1,TGTGCCAGCAGTGGAGCGGGGGGCATTCTTCGGTATTTT,CASSGAGGILRYF
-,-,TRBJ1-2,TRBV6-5,TGTGCCAGCAGCTCCCGGGGGGGGAACTATGGCTACACCTTC,CASSSRGGNYGYTF
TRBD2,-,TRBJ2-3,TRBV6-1,TGTGCCAGCAGTGACTCGAACTTGGGACTAGCGACGCAGTATTTT,CASSDSNLGLATQYF
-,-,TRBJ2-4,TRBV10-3,TGTGCCACCCGGATGGCAGGTTCCAAAAACATTCAGTACTTC,CATRMAGSKNIQYF
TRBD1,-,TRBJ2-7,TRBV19,TGTGCCAGTAGTGAGAGGACAGGGGGACTATACGAGCAGTACTTC,CASSERTGGLYEQYF
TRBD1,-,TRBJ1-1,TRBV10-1,TGCGCCAGCTTCACCGGGACAGTCAGGTCCTTT,CASFTGTVRSF
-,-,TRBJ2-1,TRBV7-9,TGTGCCAGCAGCTTAGCAGGTGGGGGGGCGAATGAGCAGTTCTTC,CASSLAGGGANEQFF
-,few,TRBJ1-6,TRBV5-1,TGCGCCAGCAGTCCGGAGGGGCAAGACAATTCACCCCTCCACTTT,CASSPEGQDNSPLHF
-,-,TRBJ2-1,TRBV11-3,TGTGCCAGCAGCTTAGGGGCGGGGTCCTACAATGAGCAGTTCTTC,CASSLGAGSYNEQFF
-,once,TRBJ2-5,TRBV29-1,TGCAGCGATAGGACAAGCCAAGAGACCCAGTACTTC,CSDRTSQETQYF
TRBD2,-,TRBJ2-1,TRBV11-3,TGTGCCAGCAGCCTAGCTAGCGGCTCCTACAATGAGCAGTTCTTC,CASSLASGSYNEQFF
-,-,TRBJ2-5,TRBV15,TGTGCCACCAGCAGACAGGGCTCTCAAGAGACCCAGTACTTC,CATSRQGSQETQYF